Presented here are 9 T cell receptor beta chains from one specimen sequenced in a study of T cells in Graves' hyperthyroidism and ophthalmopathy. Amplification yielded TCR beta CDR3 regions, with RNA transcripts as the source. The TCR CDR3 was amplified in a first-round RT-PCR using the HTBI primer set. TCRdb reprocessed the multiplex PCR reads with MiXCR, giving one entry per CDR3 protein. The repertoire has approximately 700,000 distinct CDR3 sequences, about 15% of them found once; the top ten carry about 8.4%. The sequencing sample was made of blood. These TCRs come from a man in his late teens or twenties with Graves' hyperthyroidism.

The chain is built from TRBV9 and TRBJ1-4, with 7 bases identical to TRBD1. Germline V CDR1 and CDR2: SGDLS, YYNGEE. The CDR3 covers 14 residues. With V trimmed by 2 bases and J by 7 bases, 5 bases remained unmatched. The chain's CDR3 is CASSVDRDGEKLFF. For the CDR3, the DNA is TGTGCCAGCAGCGTCGACAGGGATGGTGAAAAACTGTTTTTT.

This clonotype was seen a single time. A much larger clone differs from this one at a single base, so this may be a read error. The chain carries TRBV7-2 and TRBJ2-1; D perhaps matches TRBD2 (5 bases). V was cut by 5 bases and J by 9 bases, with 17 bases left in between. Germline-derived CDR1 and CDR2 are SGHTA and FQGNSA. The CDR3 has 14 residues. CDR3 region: CASSRTPMAGEQFF. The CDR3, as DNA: TGTGCCAGCAGCCGCACCCCAATGGCGGGTGAGCAGTTCTTC. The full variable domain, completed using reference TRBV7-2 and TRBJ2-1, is GAGVSQSPSNKVTEKGKDVELRCDPISGHTALYWYRQSLGQGLEFLIYFQGNSAPDKSGLPSDRFSAERTGGSVSTLTIQRTQQEDSAVYLCASSRTPMAGEQFFGPGTRLTVL.

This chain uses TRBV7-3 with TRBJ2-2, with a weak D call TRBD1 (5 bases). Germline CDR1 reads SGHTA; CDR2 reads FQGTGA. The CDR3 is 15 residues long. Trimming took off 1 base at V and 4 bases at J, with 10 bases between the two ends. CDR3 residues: CASSLNGAITGELFF. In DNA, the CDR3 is TGTGCCAGCAGCTTAAATGGGGCCATCACCGGGGAGCTGTTTTTT.

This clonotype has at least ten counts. CDR3: CASSLDRGRDTQYF. The CDR3 region has the DNA TGTGCCAGCAGTTTGGACAGGGGTCGAGATACGCAGTATTTT. The rearrangement joins TRBV28 to TRBJ2-3; 9 bases are shared with TRBD1. J gave up 5 bases and V 3 bases, and 3 bases lay outside the gene matches. Germline V CDR1 and CDR2: MDHEN, SYDVKM. There are 14 residues in the CDR3.

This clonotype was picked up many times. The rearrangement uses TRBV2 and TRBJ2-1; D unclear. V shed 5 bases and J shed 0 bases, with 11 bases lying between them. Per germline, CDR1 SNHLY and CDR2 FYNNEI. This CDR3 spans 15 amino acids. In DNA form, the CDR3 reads TGTGCCAGCAGTCGATGGGGATCCTCCTACAATGAGCAGTTCTTC. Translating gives CASSRWGSSYNEQFF. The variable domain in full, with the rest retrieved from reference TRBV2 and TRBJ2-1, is EPEVTQTPSHQVTQMGQEVILRCVPISNHLYFYWYRQILGQKVEFLVSFYNNEISEKSEIFDDQFSVERPDGSNFTLKIRSTKLEDSAMYFCASSRWGSSYNEQFFGPGTRLTVL.

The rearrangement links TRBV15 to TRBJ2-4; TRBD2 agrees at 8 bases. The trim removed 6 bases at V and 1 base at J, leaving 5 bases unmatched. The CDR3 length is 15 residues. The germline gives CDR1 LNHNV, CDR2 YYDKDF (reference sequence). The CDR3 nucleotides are TGTGCCACCAGTGAGCCGGGGGGGGCCAAAAACATTCAGTACTTC. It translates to CATSEPGGAKNIQYF.

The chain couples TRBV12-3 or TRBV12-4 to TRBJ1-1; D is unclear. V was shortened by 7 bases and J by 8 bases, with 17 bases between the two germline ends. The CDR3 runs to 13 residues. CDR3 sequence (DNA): TGTGCCAGCAATATAGGGCCCGGCGGGGAAGCTTTCTTT. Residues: CASNIGPGGEAFF.

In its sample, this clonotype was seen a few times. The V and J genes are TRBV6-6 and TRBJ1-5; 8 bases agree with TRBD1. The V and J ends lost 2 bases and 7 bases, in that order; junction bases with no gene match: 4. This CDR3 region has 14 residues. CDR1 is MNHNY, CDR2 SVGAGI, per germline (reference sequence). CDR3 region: CASSYMTGAQPQHF. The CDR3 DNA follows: TGTGCCAGCAGTTACATGACAGGGGCCCAGCCCCAGCATTTT.

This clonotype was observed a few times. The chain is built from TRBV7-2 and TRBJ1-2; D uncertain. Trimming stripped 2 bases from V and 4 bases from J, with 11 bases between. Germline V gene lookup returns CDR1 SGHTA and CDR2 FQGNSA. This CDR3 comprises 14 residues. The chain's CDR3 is CASSLQADLYGYTF. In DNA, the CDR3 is TGTGCCAGCAGCTTACAAGCGGATCTCTATGGCTACACCTTC.